This T cell receptor (beta chain) was sequenced in a study of blood T cell repertoires in COVID-19 (dated by TCRdb to between 2020 and 2021). About the study as a whole: Samples from collaborators originated in the United States, Italy and Spain and spanned both the acute and convalescent phases of COVID-19. The prospective study material was composed of cDNA or gDNA derived from T cells, B-cell-depleted T cells, or PBMCs. Deeply sampled blood TCRbeta repertoires from subjects exposed to, actively infected with, or recovered from COVID-19 were included in the dataset. The repertoires were made available in a free public database intended to serve as a resource for research on the immune response to SARS-CoV-2. The samples were drawn from the first 160 participants of the ongoing ImmuneRACE study and from 950 to 1,500 subjects provided by 6 global collaborators. The sample metadata nearly always contained a de-identified subject ID, COVID-19 status, age in years and sex. Where HLA class I and class II types were available, the types were taken from metadata supplied by the sample provider, not from assay-based typing. Broad study findings and their caveats: The amount of clinical and demographic metadata varied by source and participant and was provided uncurated.

One collaborating source in Seattle enrolled patients during active infection and followed them longitudinally through the course of disease. The collaborating institutions used their own protocols to collect whole blood in K2EDTA tubes. For TCRbeta analysis, collaborator samples were shipped as frozen whole blood, as isolated PBMCs, or as DNA extracted from either sample type. The CDR3 has 13 amino acids, counting the end cysteine and phenylalanine. The kept DNA is CDR3 alone, 39 bases in frame from the first base. Via the germline V gene, CDR1 is SGHNT and CDR2 YENEEA. V is clipped by 1 base and J by 5 bases, and the sequence between their germline boundaries is 8 bases long. This clone was observed once. The clone's antigen remains unknown. Base qualities are not provided; no much larger clone lies one nucleotide away. TCRbeta CDR3 regions were amplified from genomic DNA using the immunoSEQ Assay, a bias-controlled multiplex PCR. On the study's bioinformatics: The number of nucleated cells in each sample was estimated from the amplification of reference gene primers within the assay. To quantify the absolute abundance of each unique TCRbeta CDR3 rearrangement, sequence reads were collapsed and filtered. For each sample, productive Simpson clonality was calculated by taking the square root of Simpson's diversity index across productive rearrangements. The immuneACCESS repertoire file appears here via TCRdb, limited to in-frame rearrangements. These files lack a portion of the clones; in checked studies, under half of the deficit traces to unresolved V genes, and the cause of the others is not known. V, J and clone size reflect that table, while D and trimming were determined from the DNA. This sample has 85,000 to 120,000 clones in its table, and 80% to 95% of those were observed once. Of the sample, more than 1.5% is held by the ten largest clones.

The receptor's source is a woman in her forties or fifties with COVID-19, enrolled during active disease. Sequenced input: peripheral blood. Recombination linked TRBV11-3 to TRBJ2-5; no D gene call is confident. CDR3 loop: CASSLGFAETQYF. The base sequence is TGTGCCAGCAGCTTAGGGTTTGCGGAGACCCAGTACTTC.